The 32 T cell receptor beta chains listed next were all sequenced from one sample in a study of glioma-infiltrating T cells. TCR alpha and beta CDR3 regions were amplified from RNA using iRepertoire nested multiplex PCR. TCRdb used MiXCR to reprocess the multiplex PCR reads, holding one entry per CDR3 protein. The table lists 400,000 or so distinct CDR3 sequences, less than 50% of them singletons, with around 12% in the top ten. What was sequenced was glioma tissue, nonneoplastic brain tissue, or PBMCs (not recorded which). Receptors originate from a human donor with low-grade glioma or glioblastoma, undergoing nonglioma brain surgery, or in good health (not recorded which).

The chain carries TRBV6-2 or TRBV6-3 and TRBJ2-3; 11 positions match TRBD2. The germline gives CDR1 MNHEY, CDR2 SVGEGT. The V gene end was trimmed by 6 bases and the J gene end by 0 bases; junction bases not matched to a gene: 5. The CDR3 totals 16 residues. The CDR3 coding sequence is TGTGCCAGCAGAGATACTAGCGGGAGAAGCACAGATACGCAGTATTTT. This translates into CASRDTSGRSTDTQYF.

The CDR3 sequence: CSSPGLAGYEQYF. The CDR3 nucleotides read TGCAGTTCCCCAGGACTAGCGGGCTACGAGCAGTACTTC. This sequence joins TRBV20-1 and TRBJ2-7, with 11 bases lining up with TRBD2. V was clipped by 8 bases and J by 3 bases; unmatched bases: 6. The CDR3 is 13 amino acids. CDR1 is DFQATT and CDR2 is SNEGSKA in the germline V gene (reference sequence).

Concerning this clonotype: This sequence may be a read error, since a much larger clone differs from it by one base. The gene calls are TRBV20-1 and TRBJ1-1; no clear D. Germline V CDR1 and CDR2: DFQATT, SNEGSKA (reference sequence). V gave up 4 bases and J gave up 6 bases, with 12 bases separating them. The length of the CDR3 is 12 residues. The CDR3 sequence is CSAMGRWSEAFF. The CDR3 coding sequence is TGCAGTGCTATGGGTAGGTGGTCTGAAGCTTTCTTT.

The chain joins TRBV6-6 to TRBJ2-7, with no clear D. Trimming pared 2 bases from V and 6 bases from J, leaving 11 bases between. The CDR3 sequence is 13 residues long. Germline assignment: CDR1 MNHNY and CDR2 SVGAGI (reference sequence). The CDR3 nucleotides are TGTGCCAGCAGTTACGACCTTGCAGGCGAGCAGTACTTC. It encodes CASSYDLAGEQYF.

For this clonotype: This may be a read error, as it is one base from a much larger clone. This chain joins TRBV28 and TRBJ1-5; 8 bases map to TRBD1. This CDR3 has 13 residues. The J segment lost 4 bases and the V segment lost 8 bases, leaving 4 bases of the junction unmatched. The germline V gene has CDR1 MDHEN and CDR2 SYDVKM. The CDR3 here is CASCRTGNQPQHF. The CDR3 DNA reads TGTGCCAGCTGCAGGACAGGGAATCAGCCCCAGCATTTT. Full variable domain (missing parts from reference TRBV28 and TRBJ1-5): DVKVTQSSRYLVKRTGEKVFLECVQDMDHENMFWYRQDPGLGLRLIYFSYDVKMKEKGDIPEGYSVSREKKERFSLILESASTNQTSMYLCASCRTGNQPQHFGDGTRLSIL.

Ten or more counts support this clonotype. The chain recombines TRBV27 with TRBJ1-1; TRBD1 matches 8 bases. V shed 4 bases and J 1 base; nucleotides not matched to a gene: 8. The CDR3 covers 16 residues. In germline, CDR1 is MNHEY, CDR2 SMNVEV (reference sequence). The CDR3 DNA follows: TGTGCCAGCAGTTCAACACGGACAGGGACGAACACTGAAGCTTTCTTT. Protein product: CASSSTRTGTNTEAFF.

Points on this clonotype: A read error may explain this, as a much larger clone is one base away. The chain recombines TRBV27 with TRBJ2-5; 11 bases align to TRBD2. The CDR3 is made up of 17 amino acids. CDR1 and CDR2 (germline): MNHEY, SMNVEV (reference sequence). J lost 0 bases, V lost 4 bases, and 7 bases had no gene match. The CDR3 bases are TGTGCCAGCAGTTACCTTAGCGGGAGGGTGTACCAAGAGACCCAGTACTTC. Its protein product is CASSYLSGRVYQETQYF.

As concerns this clonotype: This may come from a read error, since a much larger clone is one base off. The chain links TRBV20-1 to TRBJ2-5; 9 bases are a match to TRBD2. The CDR3 is 15 residues long. The germline gives CDR1 DFQATT, CDR2 SNEGSKA (reference sequence). The trim removed 6 bases at V and 5 bases at J, leaving 13 bases unmatched. CDR3: CSAVGLARVRETQYF. The CDR3 DNA sequence: TGCAGTGCGGTTGGACTAGCGAGAGTCCGTGAGACCCAGTACTTC.

The chain combines TRBV5-1 with TRBJ2-3; D is uncertain. In germline, CDR1 is SGHRS, CDR2 YFSETQ. This CDR3 contains 13 residues. The V and J ends lost 6 bases and 2 bases respectively, with 10 bases between them. This chain's CDR3 is CASIGTLTDTQYF. The CDR3 nucleotides read TGCGCCAGCATCGGCACTCTCACAGATACGCAGTATTTT.

This clonotype was seen only once. A much larger clone is a single base away; this may be a read error. The chain carries TRBV20-1 and TRBJ2-1, with D perhaps matching TRBD1 or TRBD2 (7 bases each). The germline V gene encodes CDR1 DFQATT and CDR2 SNEGSKA (reference sequence). This CDR3 has 14 residues. Here the CDR3 reads CSAQGGDSYNGQFF. The CDR3 region has the DNA TGCAGTGCTCAGGGGGGGGACTCCTACAATGGGCAGTTCTTC.

The rearrangement links TRBV12-3 or TRBV12-4 to TRBJ1-5, with TRBD1 identical over 9 bases. The CDR3 length is 13 residues. V trimming: 7 bases; J trimming: 5 bases; junction bases outside the gene matches: 3. The DNA for the CDR3 is TGTGCCAGCATCAGGACAGGGGATCAGCCCCAGCATTTT. Translation gives CASIRTGDQPQHF.

This clonotype has ten or more counts. V usage is TRBV27 and J usage is TRBJ2-1; D remains unclear. Between the trimmed V and J ends, which lost 2 bases and 0 bases, there was a span of 11 bases. CDR3 size: 16 residues. The V gene's germline CDR1 is MNHEY and CDR2 SMNVEV (reference sequence). The CDR3 here is CASSLASFSSYNEQFF. CDR3 nucleotide sequence: TGTGCCAGCAGTTTAGCGAGCTTCAGCTCCTACAATGAGCAGTTCTTC.

This clonotype was recorded a few times. The chain has TRBV7-2 and TRBJ2-5, with 9 positions matching TRBD1. Trimming took 4 bases from V and 4 from J; bases not matched to a gene: 7. Germline V CDR1 and CDR2: SGHTA, FQGNSA. CDR3 length equals 15 residues. The chain's CDR3 is CASSSSWTGVETQYF. The CDR3 DNA is TGTGCCAGCAGCTCCTCCTGGACAGGGGTAGAGACCCAGTACTTC.

The gene calls are TRBV28 and TRBJ2-3; D is perhaps TRBD2 (6 bases). Germline CDR1 and CDR2: MDHEN and SYDVKM. CDR3 length equals 16 residues. Trimming shortened V by 2 bases and J by 0 bases, and 12 bases separated the two germline ends. The DNA of the CDR3 is TGTGCCAGCAGTTTAGGGGATAGCGGCAGCACAGATACGCAGTATTTT. Protein product: CASSLGDSGSTDTQYF. The full variable domain, with the rest looked up from reference TRBV28 and TRBJ2-3, is DVKVTQSSRYLVKRTGEKVFLECVQDMDHENMFWYRQDPGLGLRLIYFSYDVKMKEKGDIPEGYSVSREKKERFSLILESASTNQTSMYLCASSLGDSGSTDTQYFGPGTRLTVL.

This clonotype was observed many times. The chain couples TRBV27 to TRBJ2-6; D gene uncertain. CDR1 MNHEY and CDR2 SMNVEV come from the germline V gene (reference sequence). The ends were cut back, 4 bases at V and 0 bases at J, with 1 base in the middle. CDR3 size: 13 residues. As DNA, the CDR3 is TGTGCCAGCAGTTCCTCTGGGGCCAACGTCCTGACTTTC. Translated: CASSSSGANVLTF.

As regards this clonotype: The junction differs from germline at one of its ends, possibly a read error. The chain recombines TRBV4-3 with TRBJ2-3; TRBD2 agrees at 11 bases. CDR1 and CDR2 from the germline V gene are LGHNA and YSLEER. This CDR3 is 18 amino acids long. CDR3 loop: CASSQGPRTSGYTDTRYF. DNA for the CDR3: TGCGCCAGCAGCCAAGGGCCGAGGACTAGCGGGTACACAGATACGCGGTATTTT.

The chain links TRBV9 to TRBJ2-1; D gene unclear. The CDR3 is 14 residues long. Germline CDR1 and CDR2: SGDLS and YYNGEE. Trimming stripped 4 bases from V and 5 bases from J, with 13 bases between. The CDR3 nucleotides are TGTGCCAGCAGCTTCGGTTGGAGCCACAATGAGCAGTTCTTC. It codes for CASSFGWSHNEQFF. Filled out from reference TRBV9 and TRBJ2-1, the complete variable domain reads DSGVTQTPKHLITATGQRVTLRCSPRSGDLSVYWYQQSLDQGLQFLIQYYNGEERAKGNILERFSAQQFPDLHSELNLSSLELGDSALYFCASSFGWSHNEQFFGPGTRLTVL.

This rearrangement joins TRBV6-1 to TRBJ1-2; perhaps TRBD1 as D (5 bases). V gave up 6 bases and J gave up 4 bases, with 12 bases separating them. CDR1 and CDR2 from the germline V gene are MNHNS and SASEGT. CDR3 length: 13 residues. The DNA for the CDR3 is TGTGCCAGCAGGGATCAGGGTGTCTATGGCTACACCTTC. This translates into CASRDQGVYGYTF.

In regard to this clonotype: The germline gene is not matched at one end of the junction; a read error may be the cause. This rearrangement joins TRBV15 to TRBJ1-2; D is ambiguous. Looked up from germline, CDR1 is LNHNV and CDR2 is YYDKDF (reference sequence). The length of the CDR3 is 14 residues. CDR3 DNA: TGTGCCACCAGCAGCACGAGTCATACCTATGCCTACACCTTC. Translated, it gives CATSSTSHTYAYTF.

This clonotype was counted at least ten times. The CDR3 nucleotides read TGTGCCAGCAGTTTACCCTTAATGAACACTGAAGCTTTCTTT. Protein: CASSLPLMNTEAFF. The chain links TRBV28 to TRBJ1-1, with no clear D. Trimming removed 2 bases at V and 0 bases at J, with 7 bases between. This CDR3 spans 14 amino acids. Germline assignment: CDR1 MDHEN and CDR2 SYDVKM.

This clonotype was found a few times. The chain joins TRBV18 to TRBJ2-5; 9 positions match TRBD1. Germline CDR1 KGHSH, CDR2 LQKENI. With V trimmed by 2 bases and J by 1 base, 2 bases remained unmatched. The CDR3 contains 15 residues. The CDR3 loop reads CASSPGTGIQETQYF. In DNA, the CDR3 is TGTGCCAGCTCACCAGGGACAGGGATCCAAGAGACCCAGTACTTC.

This clonotype was seen only a few times. The chain joins TRBV24-1 to TRBJ2-7; maybe TRBD2 (6 bases). Trimming took off 11 bases at V and 1 base at J, with 11 bases between the two ends. Germline-derived CDR1 and CDR2 are KGHDR and SFDVKD. The CDR3 runs to 12 residues. CDR3 coding DNA: TGTGCCAGGGAGGACAAATCCTACGAGCAGTACTTC. As protein: CAREDKSYEQYF.

This clonotype was recorded once. A read error may account for a junction end that differs from germline. The chain employs TRBV4-2 and TRBJ2-6, with a possible D match to TRBD1 (5 bases). CDR1 is LGHNA, CDR2 YNFKEQ, per germline. The CDR3 is made up of 18 amino acids. DNA of the CDR3: TGTGCCAGCAGCCAACGACAACGACCGAACTCTGGGGCCAACGTTCTGACTTTC. Encoded protein: CASSQRQRPNSGANVLTF.

Points on this clonotype: A much larger clone is a single base away; this may be a read error. The J gene is TRBJ1-1, the V gene TRBV12-3 or TRBV12-4, with D possibly matching TRBD1 (6 bases). This CDR3 spans 14 amino acids. With 3 bases removed from V and 1 base from J, the gap between germline ends came to 9 bases. The chain's CDR3 is CASSFWTANTEAFF. The CDR3 nucleotides are TGTGCCAGCAGTTTCTGGACAGCGAACACTGAAGCTTTCTTT.

Notes on this clonotype: Its ends do not fully match the called genes, so a read error is possible. The rearrangement uses TRBV10-3 and TRBJ2-7; a weak D match, TRBD2 (6 bases). The CDR3 covers 14 residues. Germline CDR1 and CDR2: ENHRY and SYGVKD. The CDR3 bases are TGTGCCAGCAGTGTACTAGCAGTCTCCTACAAGCAGTACTTC. Translated: CASSVLAVSYKQYF.

This clonotype was seen a few times. The junction shows a germline mismatch at one end, possibly a read error. This sequence joins TRBV20-1 and TRBJ2-1; TRBD2 aligns across 11 bases. Germline V gives CDR1 DFQATT, CDR2 SNEGSKA (reference sequence). CDR3 size: 15 residues. As DNA, the CDR3 is TGCAGTGCTAGCCTACTAGCGGGGGCCGGGGATGAGCAGTCCTTC. Residues: CSASLLAGAGDEQSF.

This chain connects TRBV9 to TRBJ1-2, with 9 bases identical to TRBD1. CDR3 length: 15 residues. With V trimmed by 0 bases and J by 4 bases, 4 bases remained unmatched. CDR1 is SGDLS and CDR2 is YYNGEE in the germline V gene. CDR3 loop: CASSVAGTGTYGYTF. The CDR3 DNA follows: TGTGCCAGCAGCGTAGCAGGGACAGGGACCTATGGCTACACCTTC.

As regards this clonotype: At one end the junction does not follow the germline gene, possibly because of a read error. The chain is built from TRBV27 and TRBJ2-1, with D maybe TRBD2 (6 bases). Germline V gene data show CDR1 as MNHEY and CDR2 as SMNVEV (reference sequence). The CDR3 runs 15 residues. The CDR3 sequence: CATRLLVSGRNEQLF. In DNA form, the CDR3 reads TGTGCCACCCGACTACTAGTCAGTGGGAGGAATGAGCAGCTCTTC.

The chain recombines TRBV4-2 with TRBJ2-1, with 7 nucleotides matching TRBD2. CDR1 and CDR2 (germline): LGHNA, YNFKEQ. V lost 0 bases to trimming and J lost 5 bases; unmatched junction nucleotides: 7. The CDR3 consists of 16 residues. In nucleotides, the CDR3 is TGTGCCAGCAGCCAAGAGGGGACTAAAAGCAACAATGAGCAGTTCTTC. Encoded protein: CASSQEGTKSNNEQFF.

This clonotype was counted a few times. The rearrangement joins TRBV18 to TRBJ2-1, with TRBD2 as a possible D gene (6 bases). The CDR3 runs 15 residues. CDR1 is KGHSH and CDR2 is LQKENI in the germline V gene. Trimming took off 4 bases at V and 2 bases at J, with 12 bases between the two ends. The CDR3 spells CASSRVAVTYNEQFF. The CDR3 coding sequence is TGTGCCAGCTCACGAGTAGCGGTGACCTACAATGAGCAGTTCTTC. Full variable domain (rest looked up from reference TRBV18 and TRBJ2-1): NAGVMQNPRHLVRRRGQEARLRCSPMKGHSHVYWYRQLPEEGLKFMVYLQKENIIDESGMPKERFSAEFPKEGPSILRIQQVVRGDSAAYFCASSRVAVTYNEQFFGPGTRLTVL.

The V gene is TRBV19, the J gene TRBJ2-1; 7 bases are a match to TRBD1. From germline, CDR1 is LNHDA and CDR2 SQIVND (reference sequence). The trim removed 4 bases at V and 4 bases at J, leaving 13 bases unmatched. The CDR3 is 17 residues long. CDR3 in DNA: TGTGCCAGTAGTAAAAGCAGGGGGTTCAGCTATTACAATGAGCAGTTCTTC. It yields the protein CASSKSRGFSYYNEQFF.

Worth noting for this clonotype: This clone may be a read error of a much larger clone one base away. This chain connects TRBV27 to TRBJ2-3, with 7 positions matching TRBD1. The CDR3 runs to 16 residues. Germline V lookup: CDR1 MNHEY, CDR2 SMNVEV (reference sequence). The J segment lost 5 bases and the V segment lost 5 bases, leaving 13 bases of the junction unmatched. CDR3: CASSPRQGPRVDTQYF. The CDR3 nucleotides read TGTGCCAGCAGTCCCCGACAGGGACCGCGCGTAGATACGCAGTATTTT.